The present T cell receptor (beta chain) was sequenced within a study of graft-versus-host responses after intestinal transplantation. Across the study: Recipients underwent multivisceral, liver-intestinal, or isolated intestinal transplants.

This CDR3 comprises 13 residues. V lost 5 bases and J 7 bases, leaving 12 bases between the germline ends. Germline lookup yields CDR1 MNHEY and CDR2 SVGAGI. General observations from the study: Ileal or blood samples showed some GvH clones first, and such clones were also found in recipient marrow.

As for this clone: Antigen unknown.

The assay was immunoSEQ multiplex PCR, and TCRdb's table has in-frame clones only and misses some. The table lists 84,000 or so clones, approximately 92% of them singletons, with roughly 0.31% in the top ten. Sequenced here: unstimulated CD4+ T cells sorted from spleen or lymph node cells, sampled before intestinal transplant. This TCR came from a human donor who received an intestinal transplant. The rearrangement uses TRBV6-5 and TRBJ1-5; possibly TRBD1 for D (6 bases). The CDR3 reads CASSPTGTQPQHF. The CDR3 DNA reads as TGTGCCAGCAGTCCAACAGGGACCCAGCCCCAGCATTTT.